Shown below are 10 T cell receptor beta chains from a single sample sequenced in a study of a mutant IDH1 vaccine in newly diagnosed glioma. These receptors' targets are unknown. Sequencing was performed with immunoSEQ multiplex PCR; in TCRdb, only in-frame clones are kept and a portion is missing. The sample lists 50,000 to 70,000 clones; about 74% were seen once. Time point indicated: week 35, safety follow-up. Mutant IDH1 20-mer peptide, at 300 ug, made up each vaccine dose, with topical imiquimod. Sequencing was performed on PBMCs, taken from a glioma patient whose treatment included an IDH1 peptide vaccine. Receptors originate from a man aged 45-65 years with glioma.

The chain is built from TRBV6-1 and TRBJ1-1, with 7 bases identical to TRBD1. Trimming cost V 4 bases and J 13 bases; bases outside gene matches: 9. This CDR3 is built from 12 residues. Per germline, CDR1 MNHNS and CDR2 SASEGT. CDR3 residues: CASSVRDRVVFF. The CDR3 region has the DNA TGTGCCAGCAGTGTTAGGGACAGAGTGGTTTTCTTT.

This rearrangement joins TRBV18 to TRBJ1-1; D unresolved. The CDR3 runs 15 residues. V dropped 2 bases and J dropped 0 bases, with 10 bases sitting between them. CDR1 and CDR2 from the germline V gene are KGHSH and LQKENI. The CDR3, as DNA: TGTGCCAGCTCACCATTCGACTCCATGAACACTGAAGCTTTCTTT. Its protein is CASSPFDSMNTEAFF.

The chain has TRBV18 and TRBJ2-5; D is unresolved. There are 14 residues in the CDR3. V lost 3 bases and J lost 6, with 14 bases in between. From germline, CDR1 is KGHSH and CDR2 LQKENI. DNA for the CDR3: TGTGCCAGCTCACCCCTAACATCTGATAAGACCCAGTACTTC. This gives the protein CASSPLTSDKTQYF. Filled out from reference TRBV18 and TRBJ2-5, the complete variable domain reads NAGVMQNPRHLVRRRGQEARLRCSPMKGHSHVYWYRQLPEEGLKFMVYLQKENIIDESGMPKERFSAEFPKEGPSILRIQQVVRGDSAAYFCASSPLTSDKTQYFGPGTRLLVL.

The chain is built from TRBV4-1 and TRBJ2-7, with D possibly matching TRBD2 (7 bases). Germline V gene sequence: CDR1 MGHRA, CDR2 YSYEKL. V was trimmed by 1 base and J by 6 bases, leaving 16 bases between them. This CDR3 comprises 15 residues. The chain's CDR3 is CASSQGTSLGAEQYF. The CDR3 nucleotides read TGCGCCAGCAGCCAAGGGACTAGTTTGGGGGCCGAGCAGTACTTC.

This rearrangement joins TRBV19 to TRBJ2-3; D may correspond to TRBD1 or TRBD2 (5 bases each). The CDR3 length is 16 residues. Trimming cost V 3 bases and J 5 bases, with 18 bases left between them. The germline V gene has CDR1 LNHDA and CDR2 SQIVND (reference sequence). CDR3 sequence: CASSITGRGSVDTQYF. The CDR3 DNA reads TGTGCCAGTAGTATTACGGGGCGTGGTTCGGTAGATACGCAGTATTTT.

CDR3: CASSPTGGNGYTF. The CDR3 DNA sequence: TGTGCCAGCAGCCCGACGGGAGGGAATGGCTACACCTTC. The chain recombines TRBV5-4 with TRBJ1-2; D not certain. CDR1 is SGHNT, CDR2 YYREEE, per germline (reference sequence). The length of the CDR3 is 13 residues. V shed 4 bases and J shed 6 bases, with 13 bases lying between them.

The chain combines TRBV18 with TRBJ1-1, with a tentative D call TRBD1 (5 bases). Germline CDR1 reads KGHSH; CDR2 reads LQKENI. There are 16 residues in the CDR3. Between the trimmed V and J ends, which lost 5 bases and 0 bases, there was a span of 16 bases. CDR3 in DNA: TGTGCCAGCTCAGCGACAGCGCCAACCTTGAACACTGAAGCTTTCTTT. Translating gives CASSATAPTLNTEAFF.

The gene calls are TRBV28 and TRBJ1-2, with D possibly matching TRBD1 (5 bases). Trimming cost V 6 bases and J 8 bases, with 19 bases left between them. Germline V gives CDR1 MDHEN, CDR2 SYDVKM. The CDR3 loop spans 14 amino acids. The CDR3 reads CASRTWGPVGGYTF. CDR3 nucleotides: TGTGCCAGCAGAACATGGGGACCGGTGGGGGGCTACACCTTC.

This clone has only a few counts. This chain connects TRBV2 to TRBJ1-6; 9 bases fit TRBD1. Germline V gene sequence: CDR1 SNHLY, CDR2 FYNNEI. The CDR3 is 13 amino acids. V shed 8 bases and J 8 bases; nucleotides not matched to a gene: 4. The CDR3 region has the DNA TGTGCCAGCGAGACAGGGGGACATTCACCCCTCCACTTT. Encoded protein: CASETGGHSPLHF. The whole variable domain, filled in from reference TRBV2 and TRBJ1-6, reads EPEVTQTPSHQVTQMGQEVILRCVPISNHLYFYWYRQILGQKVEFLVSFYNNEISEKSEIFDDQFSVERPDGSNFTLKIRSTKLEDSAMYFCASETGGHSPLHFGNGTRLTVT.

In this sample, this clone turned up a few times. The rearrangement uses TRBV30 and TRBJ1-6; D not certain. In germline, CDR1 is GTSNPN, CDR2 SVGIG (reference sequence). This CDR3 is 12 amino acids long. Trimming took 0 bases from V and 3 from J, leaving 0 bases between them. As DNA, the CDR3 is TGTGCCTGGAGTGTCTATAATTCACCCCTCCACTTT. It specifies CAWSVYNSPLHF.